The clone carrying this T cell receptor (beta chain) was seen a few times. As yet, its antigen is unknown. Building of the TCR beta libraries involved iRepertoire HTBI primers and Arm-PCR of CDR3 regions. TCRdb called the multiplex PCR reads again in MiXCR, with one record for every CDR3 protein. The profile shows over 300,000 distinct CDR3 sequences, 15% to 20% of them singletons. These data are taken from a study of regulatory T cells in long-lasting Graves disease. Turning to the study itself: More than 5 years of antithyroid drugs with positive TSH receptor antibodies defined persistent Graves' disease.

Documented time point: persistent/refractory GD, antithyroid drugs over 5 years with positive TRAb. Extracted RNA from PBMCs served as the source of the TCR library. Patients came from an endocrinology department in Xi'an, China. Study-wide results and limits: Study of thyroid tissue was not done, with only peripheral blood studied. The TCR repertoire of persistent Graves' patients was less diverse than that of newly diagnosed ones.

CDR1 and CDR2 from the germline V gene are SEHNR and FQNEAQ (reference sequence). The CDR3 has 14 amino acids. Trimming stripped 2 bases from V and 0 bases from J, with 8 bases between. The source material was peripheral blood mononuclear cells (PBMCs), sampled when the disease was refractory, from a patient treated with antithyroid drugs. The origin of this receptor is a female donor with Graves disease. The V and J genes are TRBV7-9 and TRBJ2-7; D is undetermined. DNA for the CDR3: TGTGCCAGCAGCTTATCATCAGACTCCTACGAGCAGTACTTC. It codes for CASSLSSDSYEQYF. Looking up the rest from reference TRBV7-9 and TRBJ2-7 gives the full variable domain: DTGVSQNPRHKITKRGQNVTFRCDPISEHNRLYWYRQTLGQGPEFLTYFQNEAQLEKSRLLSDRFSAERPKGSFSTLEIQRTEQGDSAMYLCASSLSSDSYEQYFGPGTRLTVT.